Below, 30 T cell receptor beta chains from the same sample are listed, as sequenced in a study of blood T cell repertoires in COVID-19. Sequencing used immunoSEQ multiplex PCR; TCRdb keeps in-frame clones, though not all of them. The table includes under 450,000 clones, about 90% detected once. Material for sequencing was PBMCs or T cells enriched from blood (not recorded which). These receptors were taken from a woman in her 30s who had recovered from COVID-19.

The chain combines TRBV29-1 with TRBJ2-7; D might be TRBD1 (5 bases). V lost 2 bases and J 3 bases, leaving 17 bases between the germline ends. The CDR3 extends over 15 amino acids. Germline-derived CDR1 and CDR2 are SQVTM and ANQGSEA. The CDR3 coding sequence is TGCAGCGTTGAATCCCGACAGCCGCCCGGCTACGAGCAGTACTTC. Amino acid sequence: CSVESRQPPGYEQYF.

The V and J genes are TRBV2 and TRBJ1-4, with TRBD1 matching 11 bases. The ends lost 3 bases at V and 8 bases at J; junction bases unmatched: 8. Germline CDR1 and CDR2: SNHLY and FYNNEI. The CDR3 loop spans 16 amino acids. CDR3 protein: CASSDGGTGGHEKLFF. In DNA form, the CDR3 reads TGTGCCAGCAGTGATGGCGGGACAGGGGGACACGAAAAACTGTTTTTT.

The chain couples TRBV15 to TRBJ1-3; 8 nucleotides match TRBD1. Germline trimming cut 5 bases from V and 3 bases from J; bases unmatched to any gene: 6. CDR1 is LNHNV, CDR2 YYDKDF, per germline (reference sequence). The CDR3 is 15 residues long. The CDR3 sequence is CATSSSTGDGNTIYF. CDR3 nucleotides: TGTGCCACCAGCTCATCGACAGGGGATGGAAACACCATATATTTT.

The chain employs TRBV10-3 and TRBJ1-1; 7 nucleotides agree with TRBD1. The junction had 7 bases not matched to a gene; V was cut back by 5 bases and J by 7 bases. The germline CDR1 and CDR2 sequences are ENHRY and SYGVKD. This CDR3 is built from 13 residues. CDR3 sequence: CAISPPGDSEAFF. The CDR3 DNA sequence: TGTGCCATCAGTCCTCCCGGGGACAGTGAAGCTTTCTTT.

This sequence joins TRBV28 and TRBJ1-2; no clear D. V lost 2 bases and J 11 bases, leaving 15 bases between the germline ends. In germline, CDR1 is MDHEN, CDR2 SYDVKM. The length of the CDR3 is 13 residues. DNA for the CDR3: TGTGCCAGCAGTTTACCCCGGGTTGGGAGATACACCTTC. Translating it yields CASSLPRVGRYTF.

This chain connects TRBV7-2 to TRBJ1-1, with 7 bases matching TRBD1. This CDR3 has 13 residues. The junction had 9 bases not matched to a gene; V was cut back by 4 bases and J by 10 bases. Germline V gene data show CDR1 as SGHTA and CDR2 as FQGNSA. The CDR3 nucleotides are TGTGCCAGCAGCTCAGGACAGGCCACCGGAGCTTTCTTT. It translates to CASSSGQATGAFF.

This clone came up once. This chain joins TRBV5-4 and TRBJ2-7; TRBD1 matches at 9 bases. Germline V gene sequence: CDR1 SGHNT, CDR2 YYREEE (reference sequence). The CDR3 extends over 15 amino acids. The V segment lost 0 bases and the J segment 4 bases; nucleotides outside the gene matches: 5. The CDR3 loop reads CASSLVDRGKYEQYF. DNA of the CDR3: TGTGCCAGCAGCTTGGTCGACAGGGGGAAATACGAGCAGTACTTC.

This clone was counted a few times. This chain uses TRBV14 with TRBJ2-7; 7 positions match TRBD1. This CDR3 has 15 residues. Germline values: CDR1 SGHDN, CDR2 FVKESK. Trimming took 4 bases from V and 5 from J; bases not matched to a gene: 11. Here the CDR3 reads CASSPLVGGPDEQYF. DNA for the CDR3: TGTGCCAGCAGCCCCCTGGTAGGGGGCCCGGACGAGCAGTACTTC.

The rearrangement links TRBV7-2 to TRBJ2-7, with 9 nucleotides matching TRBD2. The J segment lost 4 bases and the V segment lost 3 bases, leaving 7 bases of the junction unmatched. Germline loops: CDR1 SGHTA, CDR2 FQGNSA. The CDR3 is 15 amino acids. The CDR3: CASSFSGGPGYEQYF. The CDR3 bases are TGTGCCAGCAGCTTTAGCGGGGGACCGGGATACGAGCAGTACTTC.

The chain is built from TRBV4-1 and TRBJ1-3; D uncertain. The ends were cut back, 1 base at V and 3 bases at J, with 10 bases in the middle. The CDR3 spans 15 residues. Germline V lookup: CDR1 MGHRA, CDR2 YSYEKL. The CDR3 reads CASSQVGRDGNTIYF. The CDR3 bases are TGCGCCAGCAGCCAAGTAGGGAGGGATGGAAACACCATATATTTT.

The chain employs TRBV4-2 and TRBJ2-5, with 12 bases matching TRBD2. Trimming took 2 bases from V and 2 from J; bases not matched to a gene: 6. Germline lookup yields CDR1 LGHNA and CDR2 YNFKEQ. This CDR3 is 17 amino acids long. CDR3 residues: CASSQLWTSGEQETQYF. For the CDR3, the DNA is TGTGCCAGCAGCCAACTTTGGACTAGCGGGGAACAAGAGACCCAGTACTTC.

The chain carries TRBV9 and TRBJ2-5; TRBD1 matches at 11 bases. V shed 3 bases and J 7 bases; nucleotides not matched to a gene: 5. Germline assignment: CDR1 SGDLS and CDR2 YYNGEE. The CDR3 consists of 14 residues. The CDR3 reads CASSAEGTGGTQYF. In DNA form, the CDR3 reads TGTGCCAGCAGCGCAGAGGGGACAGGGGGGACCCAGTACTTC.

The chain employs TRBV5-1 and TRBJ2-2; D not resolved. The CDR3 length is 15 residues. CDR1 is SGHRS, CDR2 YFSETQ, per germline. Deletions cut 4 bases from V and 5 bases from J, with 15 bases between. CDR3 amino acids: CASSLRQDLTGELFF. The CDR3 region has the DNA TGCGCCAGCAGCCTGCGACAAGATCTAACCGGGGAGCTGTTTTTT. Full variable domain (remainder filled in from reference TRBV5-1 and TRBJ2-2): KAGVTQTPRYLIKTRGQQVTLSCSPISGHRSVSWYQQTPGQGLQFLFEYFSETQRNKGNFPGRFSGRQFSNSRSEMNVSTLELGDSALYLCASSLRQDLTGELFFGEGSRLTVL.

The J gene is TRBJ1-1, the V gene TRBV27, with 8 bases aligning to TRBD1. Germline V gives CDR1 MNHEY, CDR2 SMNVEV (reference sequence). The J segment lost 4 bases and the V segment lost 5 bases, leaving 15 bases of the junction unmatched. The CDR3 length is 17 residues. CDR3 residues: CASSQRLRQGTVTEAFF. In DNA form, the CDR3 reads TGTGCCAGCAGTCAGAGGCTACGACAGGGGACGGTCACTGAAGCTTTCTTT.

This rearrangement joins TRBV14 to TRBJ2-7; TRBD1 is a possible D gene (6 bases). The CDR3 has 16 amino acids. The germline CDR1 and CDR2 sequences are SGHDN and FVKESK. Trimming left V 4 bases short and J 2 bases short, with 18 bases between. In nucleotides, the CDR3 is TGTGCCAGCAGCCCTGAAACCGGGTGGACAGCCTACGAGCAGTACTTC. This gives the protein CASSPETGWTAYEQYF.

This rearrangement joins TRBV10-3 to TRBJ1-1; TRBD1 matches at 7 bases. Per germline, CDR1 ENHRY and CDR2 SYGVKD. This CDR3 region has 12 residues. V was pared by 2 bases and J by 8 bases, with 2 bases of the junction left unmatched. CDR3 in amino acids: CAISEVDREAFF. The CDR3 DNA reads as TGTGCCATCAGTGAGGTGGACAGGGAAGCTTTCTTT.

The chain has TRBV6-1 and TRBJ2-1; 9 bases are shared with TRBD2. The V gene end was trimmed by 3 bases and the J gene end by 5 bases; junction bases not matched to a gene: 8. Looked up from germline, CDR1 is MNHNS and CDR2 is SASEGT. The CDR3 extends over 16 amino acids. CDR3 region: CASSDLAGESNNEQFF. The CDR3 DNA reads as TGTGCCAGCAGTGATTTAGCGGGAGAGTCCAACAATGAGCAGTTCTTC.

The count of this clone is one. The V gene is TRBV6-5, the J gene TRBJ2-1, with 9 bases that match TRBD1. With 5 bases clipped from V and 6 bases from J, the junction kept 5 bases outside the gene matches. The germline V gene encodes CDR1 MNHEY and CDR2 SVGAGI. This CDR3 comprises 14 residues. CDR3 coding DNA: TGTGCCAGCAGTCGGACAGGGGCAGTCAATGAGCAGTTCTTC. Amino acid sequence: CASSRTGAVNEQFF.

In its sample, this clone was seen once. The chain has TRBV7-9 and TRBJ1-3; TRBD1 is a possible D gene (5 bases). The length of the CDR3 is 15 residues. Trimming stripped 5 bases from V and 4 bases from J, with 15 bases between. The germline CDR1 and CDR2 sequences are SEHNR and FQNEAQ (reference sequence). CDR3 sequence (DNA): TGTGCCAGCAGCCCACTCGGGACTTACGGAAACACCATATATTTT. Translating gives CASSPLGTYGNTIYF.

The CDR3 bases are TGTGCCAGCACGCCGGGACAGGGGGCGGGGGTAGCTTTCTTT. Translating it yields CASTPGQGAGVAFF. The J gene is TRBJ1-1, the V gene TRBV6-5; 12 bases agree with TRBD1. Germline V CDR1 and CDR2: MNHEY, SVGAGI. Trimming cost V 7 bases and J 10 bases; bases outside gene matches: 10. The CDR3 has 14 residues.

This clone was counted between two and nine times. This rearrangement joins TRBV28 to TRBJ2-7; TRBD2 matches at 10 bases. The germline V gene encodes CDR1 MDHEN and CDR2 SYDVKM. The CDR3 spans 15 residues. V dropped 6 bases and J dropped 7; count of bases not matched to a gene: 12. CDR3 coding DNA: TGTGCCAGCAGCCAGACCCGGCTAGCGGGAGATGAGCAGTACTTC. Translating it yields CASSQTRLAGDEQYF.

The chain combines TRBV27 with TRBJ1-2; TRBD1 aligns across 7 bases. The CDR3 totals 14 residues. V lost 4 bases to trimming and J lost 4 bases; unmatched junction nucleotides: 6. Germline assignment: CDR1 MNHEY and CDR2 SMNVEV (reference sequence). The CDR3 spells CASSSYRGGYGYTF. Written as DNA, the CDR3 is TGTGCCAGCAGTTCCTACAGGGGCGGCTATGGCTACACCTTC.

The V and J genes are TRBV4-1 and TRBJ2-5, with TRBD1 as a possible D gene (6 bases). This CDR3 spans 14 amino acids. Germline-derived CDR1 and CDR2 are MGHRA and YSYEKL. V shed 4 bases and J shed 3 bases, with 12 bases lying between them. The CDR3 DNA reads TGCGCCAGCAGCCGAAGGACAGCAAAAGAGACCCAGTACTTC. This encodes CASSRRTAKETQYF.

The chain links TRBV7-3 to TRBJ1-6; D is perhaps TRBD1 (5 bases). The germline V gene encodes CDR1 SGHTA and CDR2 FQGTGA. The CDR3 is 15 residues long. V lost 1 base to trimming and J lost 9 bases, with 13 bases between them. The CDR3 DNA is TGTGCCAGCAGCTTAAAAGGACCCGGGGGTTCACCCCTCCACTTT. Encoded protein: CASSLKGPGGSPLHF.

As to this clone: Other DNA sequences in the same sample also yield this CDR3. This chain connects TRBV19 to TRBJ2-3, with 7 bases fitting TRBD2. This CDR3 contains 17 residues. Losses at the gene ends were 1 base for V and 8 bases for J; bases not matched to a gene: 15. Germline CDR1 is LNHDA and CDR2 is SQIVND (reference sequence). In DNA, the CDR3 is TGTGCCAGTAGTATAGCGGGGGGATCGGGAACGGGTGCTACGCAGTATTTT. Translated: CASSIAGGSGTGATQYF.

The V call is TRBV27, the J call TRBJ2-1; TRBD2 aligns across 8 bases. Germline lookup yields CDR1 MNHEY and CDR2 SMNVEV (reference sequence). V was clipped by 6 bases and J by 0 bases; unmatched bases: 4. CDR3 length equals 15 residues. The CDR3 bases are TGTGCCAGCAGACTAGCGGCTAGCTCCTACAATGAGCAGTTCTTC. Amino acids: CASRLAASSYNEQFF.

The chain carries TRBV27 and TRBJ2-7; the D is unclear. V was clipped by 7 bases and J by 5 bases, with 12 bases between them. This CDR3 contains 12 residues. Germline CDR1 and CDR2: MNHEY and SMNVEV (reference sequence). CDR3 sequence reads: CASKPSGHEQYF. In DNA form, the CDR3 reads TGTGCCAGCAAACCCAGTGGCCACGAGCAGTACTTC.

The chain carries TRBV7-2 and TRBJ1-2, with no clear D. The V end was cut by 1 base, the J end by 7 bases, with 10 bases between. Germline V gene data show CDR1 as SGHTA and CDR2 as FQGNSA. The CDR3 contains 13 residues. Written as DNA, the CDR3 is TGTGCCAGCAGCTTAGACCGGAGGGTTGGCTACACCTTC. Translation: CASSLDRRVGYTF.

This clone was recorded at least ten times. V is TRBV7-8 and J is TRBJ1-2; tentatively, D is TRBD1 (5 bases). CDR1 and CDR2 (germline): SGHVS, FQNEAQ. The length of the CDR3 is 16 residues. The V end lost 9 bases, the J end lost 7 bases, and 27 bases lay between the germline ends. CDR3 residues: CASTAILGVGLTGYTF. CDR3 DNA: TGTGCCAGTACCGCGATTTTAGGGGTAGGATTGACTGGCTACACCTTC.

The J gene is TRBJ1-2, the V gene TRBV7-2; TRBD1 agrees at 9 bases. The CDR3 runs 14 residues. Germline CDR1 is SGHTA and CDR2 is FQGNSA. Germline trimming cut 5 bases from V and 8 bases from J; bases unmatched to any gene: 9. The CDR3 DNA follows: TGTGCCAGCAGCGGCGGGACAGGGACCTCGGGCTACACCTTC. Amino acids: CASSGGTGTSGYTF.